One sample yielded the 17 T cell receptor beta chains listed below, sequenced in a study of vaccination and CD4 T cells after COVID-19. Noted treatment: roughly nine-day PBMC culture with coronavirus spike peptide pools or control peptides (ViraFEST assay). According to the study, CD4+ T cells from the unexposed donor were gathered ahead of the COVID-19 pandemic (2011-2018). An Oncomine TCR Beta short-read assay was used to sequence the DNA from cultured CD4+ T cells. TCRdb reprocessed the PCR reads with MiXCR, giving one entry per CDR3 protein. The sample lists around 5,600 distinct CDR3 sequences, roughly 60% occurring once. Their antigen targets remain unknown. Sequenced sample: CD4+ T cells from blood, cultured in vitro. The receptors here all came from a human donor in good health.

The chain recombines TRBV18 with TRBJ1-2; D is possibly TRBD1 (6 bases). Trimming shortened V by 4 bases and J by 8 bases, and 14 bases separated the two germline ends. This CDR3 has 13 amino acids. Germline V gene data show CDR1 as KGHSH and CDR2 as LQKENI. This chain's CDR3 is CASSQDTGLGYTF. The CDR3 DNA reads TGTGCCAGCTCACAGGATACAGGGCTAGGCTACACCTTC.

V and J are TRBV27 and TRBJ2-3; 8 bases are a match to TRBD2. This CDR3 is 17 amino acids long. Trimming cost V 7 bases and J 5 bases; bases outside gene matches: 17. Germline V gene data show CDR1 as MNHEY and CDR2 as SMNVEV (reference sequence). CDR3 region: CASTALGGGRQGDTQYF. The CDR3 DNA sequence: TGTGCCAGCACCGCATTAGGCGGGGGGCGTCAGGGAGATACGCAGTATTTT.

CDR3 region: CSASPPSGSYETQYF. In DNA, the CDR3 is TGCAGTGCTAGTCCCCCAAGCGGGAGTTACGAGACCCAGTACTTC. The chain joins TRBV20-1 to TRBJ2-5, with 8 bases matching TRBD2. The CDR3 is made up of 15 amino acids. CDR1 is DFQATT, CDR2 SNEGSKA, per germline (reference sequence). With 3 bases clipped from V and 5 bases from J, the junction kept 11 bases outside the gene matches.

The rearrangement links TRBV7-2 to TRBJ2-7; either TRBD1 or TRBD2 may fit D (6 bases each). V gave up 1 base and J gave up 3 bases, with 16 bases separating them. The CDR3 runs 16 residues. In germline, CDR1 is SGHTA, CDR2 FQGNSA. The DNA of the CDR3 is TGTGCCAGCAGCTTAGTTACGGGGGCCTCCTACTACGAGCAGTACTTC. Encoded protein: CASSLVTGASYYEQYF. The whole variable domain, remainder taken from reference TRBV7-2 and TRBJ2-7, is GAGVSQSPSNKVTEKGKDVELRCDPISGHTALYWYRQSLGQGLEFLIYFQGNSAPDKSGLPSDRFSAERTGGSVSTLTIQRTQQEDSAVYLCASSLVTGASYYEQYFGPGTRLTVT.

The V and J genes are TRBV15 and TRBJ1-2; D not certain. Germline-derived CDR1 and CDR2 are LNHNV and YYDKDF (reference sequence). Trimming took 1 base from V and 8 from J, leaving 14 bases between them. The CDR3 covers 14 residues. The CDR3 is CATSRGSSRGGYTF. In nucleotides, the CDR3 is TGTGCCACCAGCAGAGGGTCCAGTCGCGGGGGCTACACCTTC.

The J gene is TRBJ1-2, the V gene TRBV29-1; D is possibly TRBD1 (6 bases). V lost 6 bases and J 7 bases, leaving 18 bases between the germline ends. This CDR3 has 13 residues. The germline gives CDR1 SQVTM, CDR2 ANQGSEA. This CDR3 is CSVALGGLGGYTF. DNA of the CDR3: TGCAGCGTCGCACTTGGGGGGCTTGGTGGCTACACCTTC.

The chain uses TRBV6-5 and TRBJ2-6; 7 bases map to TRBD2. The CDR3 covers 16 residues. Germline trimming cut 4 bases from V and 0 bases from J; bases unmatched to any gene: 3. CDR1 is MNHEY and CDR2 is SVGAGI in the germline V gene. The CDR3 coding sequence is TGTGCCAGCAGTTGGAAGCGGGGCTCTGGGGCCAACGTCCTGACTTTC. This sequence encodes CASSWKRGSGANVLTF.

This clonotype was seen once. The chain has TRBV7-2 and TRBJ2-1; the match to TRBD1 covers 8 bases. The CDR3 spans 15 residues. V shed 4 bases, J shed 8 bases, and the junction held 10 bases outside the gene matches. CDR1 and CDR2 (germline): SGHTA, FQGNSA. The CDR3 region is CASSSGQGGFDEQFF. CDR3 nucleotides: TGTGCCAGCAGCTCCGGACAGGGCGGGTTCGATGAGCAGTTCTTC.

About this clonotype itself: A read error may produce the germline difference seen at one junction end. This chain uses TRBV28 with TRBJ1-2, with TRBD1 matching over 7 bases. This CDR3 contains 12 residues. Germline V CDR1 and CDR2: MDHEN, SYDVKM. The CDR3 sequence is CASSSGGQEPDF. CDR3 in DNA: TGTGCCAGCAGTTCGGGTGGACAGGAACCCGACTTC.

The sample holds a few counts of this clonotype. This chain uses TRBV6-5 with TRBJ1-6; D not resolved. Germline V gene data show CDR1 as MNHEY and CDR2 as SVGAGI. The CDR3 runs 12 residues. Trimming stripped 1 base from V and 6 bases from J, with 1 base between. CDR3 DNA: TGTGCCAGCAGTTACTTTAATTCACCCCTCCACTTT. Translating gives CASSYFNSPLHF.

The genes are TRBV28 and TRBJ2-7; TRBD1 might be the D (6 bases). Germline V gives CDR1 MDHEN, CDR2 SYDVKM. The CDR3 has 15 amino acids. The V end was cut by 5 bases, the J end by 0 bases, with 14 bases between. CDR3: CASSRQVRPSYEQYF. The CDR3 DNA follows: TGTGCCAGCAGTAGACAGGTGCGCCCCTCCTACGAGCAGTACTTC.

The V and J genes are TRBV9 and TRBJ2-1; 9 positions agree with TRBD2. Germline CDR1 SGDLS, CDR2 YYNGEE. This CDR3 is 17 amino acids long. Losses at the gene ends were 4 bases for V and 2 bases for J; bases not matched to a gene: 10. CDR3 in DNA: TGTGCCAGCAGCCCCTCATTTGAGCGGGGGGCCTACAATGAGCAGTTCTTC. It is translated as CASSPSFERGAYNEQFF.

The V call is TRBV6-2 or TRBV6-3, the J call TRBJ1-1; D is possibly TRBD1 (6 bases). Germline-derived CDR1 and CDR2 are MNHEY and SVGEGT. Trimming removed 7 bases from V and 1 base from J, with 10 bases in between. The CDR3 is made up of 13 amino acids. The CDR3 sequence is CASTEGGNTEAFF. Here the CDR3 DNA reads TGTGCCAGCACAGAGGGGGGGAACACTGAAGCTTTCTTT.

V gene TRBV19 combines with J gene TRBJ1-5, with TRBD1 as a possible D gene (5 bases). The CDR3 consists of 17 residues. V lost 3 bases and J 0 bases, leaving 15 bases between the germline ends. The germline V gene encodes CDR1 LNHDA and CDR2 SQIVND (reference sequence). The CDR3, as DNA: TGTGCCAGTAGTATCCGGGGCCAGACTTATAGCAATCAGCCCCAGCATTTT. Its protein product is CASSIRGQTYSNQPQHF.

The rearrangement links TRBV7-9 to TRBJ2-2, with D unclear. CDR1 is SEHNR and CDR2 is FQNEAQ in the germline V gene (reference sequence). CDR3 length: 13 residues. Deletions cut 9 bases from V and 0 bases from J, with 8 bases between. The CDR3 DNA reads as TGTGCCAGGGGTCCTGCGAACACCGGGGAGCTGTTTTTT. Its protein is CARGPANTGELFF.

The sample holds a few counts of this clonotype. The chain joins TRBV20-1 to TRBJ1-4, with unresolved D. From germline, CDR1 is DFQATT and CDR2 SNEGSKA (reference sequence). This CDR3 has 14 amino acids. The ends were cut back, 6 bases at V and 5 bases at J, with 16 bases in the middle. For the CDR3, the DNA is TGCAGTGCCCCCCCGGCAGATAAGAATGAAAAACTGTTTTTT. It is translated as CSAPPADKNEKLFF.

This clonotype was seen a few times. The chain couples TRBV2 to TRBJ2-3; 8 bases are shared with TRBD2. This CDR3 region has 16 residues. J was trimmed by 1 base and V by 6 bases; bases with no gene match: 9. Germline V CDR1 and CDR2: SNHLY, FYNNEI. CDR3 nucleotides: TGTGCCAGCAGGAGGGACCTGCGGGAGGGCACAGATACGCAGTATTTT. This translates into CASRRDLREGTDTQYF.